This record looks at one T cell receptor (beta chain) sequence and its context. The entry originates in a study of blood T cell repertoires in COVID-19. Looking at the study overall: Samples of COVID-19 (acute and convalescent) were obtained from the United States, Italy and Spain. Sample material is recorded as cDNA or gDNA derived from T cells, B-cell-depleted T cells, or PBMCs.

Germline trimming cut 4 bases from V and 9 bases from J; bases unmatched to any gene: 9. CDR3 length equals 14 residues. CDR1 and CDR2 (germline): SGHDN, FVKESK. The authors' processing: Estimation of nucleated cell counts was performed using reference gene primer amplification. The table came from immunoSEQ multiplex PCR; TCRdb's copy has only in-frame clones and leaves some out. Clone size and V and J calls were adopted from that table, with D and trimming inferred from the DNA. The sample records 150,000 to 200,000 clones, approximately 91% being singletons. This clonotype originated in a man aged 18 to 30 with acute or convalescent COVID-19. Sequenced input: peripheral blood. V gene TRBV14 combines with J gene TRBJ2-1; 7 nucleotides line up with TRBD2. The CDR3 sequence is CASSPFAGVTEQFF. The CDR3 nucleotides read TGTGCCAGCAGCCCGTTCGCGGGAGTTACTGAGCAGTTCTTC.